Sequencing of this T cell receptor (beta chain) was carried out in a study of blood T cells in healthy people across ages. Germline-derived CDR1 and CDR2 are WNHNN and SYGVQD (reference sequence). The CDR3 extends over 15 amino acids. V was pared by 6 bases and J by 0 bases, with 9 bases between. The use of a sample-barcoded 5' primer and a J-beta primer mix characterized a second PCR of about 6 to 12 cycles. TCRdb itself ran the 5' RACE reads through MiXCR, one entry per CDR3 protein. The sample lists about 1,500,000 distinct CDR3 sequences, roughly 40% seen once, with 7% to 9.5% in the top ten. V gene TRBV10-1 combines with J gene TRBJ2-6; the D gene could be TRBD1 or TRBD2 (6 bases each). Sequenced material: blood. This TCR derives from a woman aged 18 to 35 in good health. CDR3 loop: CASSGGHSGANVLTF. DNA for the CDR3: TGCGCCAGCAGCGGGGGCCACTCTGGGGCCAACGTCCTGACTTTC.